This T cell receptor (beta chain) was observed in a study of cytomegalovirus exposure and HLA in healthy donors. Study-level points and caveats: Among TCR beta chains, those listed as cytomegalovirus-associated numbered around 160. Researchers had no immune exposure information except CMV serostatus available.

Use of 60 Vbeta and 13 Jbeta primers characterized the PCR. Method: immunoSEQ multiplex PCR; TCRdb's copy keeps in-frame clones and lacks some. The profile covers fewer than 200,000 clones, with almost 85% appearing a single time and roughly 1% taken by the ten largest. Those who donated were healthy bone marrow donors. To note about this clone: The antigen is unknown.

The germline V gene encodes CDR1 SGHNT and CDR2 YENEEA. The CDR3 length is 14 residues. With V trimmed by 7 bases and J by 1 base, 4 bases remained unmatched. Material for sequencing was PBMCs. The receptor was derived from a man aged 25-45 years in good health and CMV-seronegative. This rearrangement joins TRBV11-3 to TRBJ2-1; 7 positions match TRBD1. CDR3 region: CASTQTGSYNEQFF. CDR3 in DNA: TGTGCCAGCACCCAGACAGGGTCCTACAATGAGCAGTTCTTC.